Sequencing of this T cell receptor (beta chain) was carried out in a study of OX40 agonist ivuxolimab in advanced cancers. Whole-study context: Subjects had a mean age of about 65 years, with a range of roughly 23 to 80; less than 90% were male.

Points from the study as a whole: Doses of 0.1 to 3.0 mg/kg were accompanied by clonal expansion of CD4+ and CD8+ blood T cells by week 6.

This clone was counted a single time. Its target is not known. Measured with immunoSEQ multiplex PCR; TCRdb has only the in-frame clones, and not every one. The sample holds roughly 72,000 clones, over 75% seen once. Sample: CD4+ or CD8+ T cells sorted from blood, taken in a trial of the OX40 agonist ivuxolimab. The source of this sequence is an adult with an advanced solid tumor such as melanoma, head and neck, liver or kidney cancer.

The CDR3 is CASSPSAAGNTIYF. The DNA for the CDR3 is TGTGCCAGCTCGCCTAGCGCCGCGGGAAACACCATATATTTT. This chain connects TRBV18 to TRBJ1-3; no clear D gene. Trimming removed 6 bases at V and 4 bases at J, with 13 bases between. The CDR3 covers 14 residues. The V gene's germline CDR1 is KGHSH and CDR2 LQKENI.